The 18 T cell receptor beta chains below were found in one sample sequenced in a study of blood T cell repertoires in COVID-19. Libraries were prepared by immunoSEQ multiplex PCR; TCRdb keeps only in-frame clonotypes and omits some of them. Of 200,000 to 250,000 clones listed, 70% to 90% are singletons. The specimen was peripheral blood. The receptor source for this set is a woman aged 40 to 50 with acute or convalescent COVID-19.

This clone was picked up one time. The V and J genes are TRBV12-3 or TRBV12-4 and TRBJ1-1, with D hard to call. V lost 0 bases and J 4 bases, leaving 6 bases between the germline ends. The CDR3 covers 13 residues. The CDR3: CASSLASGTEAFF. CDR3 sequence (DNA): TGTGCCAGCAGTTTAGCTTCCGGCACTGAAGCTTTCTTT.

The J gene is TRBJ1-2, the V gene TRBV2; D perhaps matches TRBD1 (5 bases). Germline loops: CDR1 SNHLY, CDR2 FYNNEI. The CDR3 has 13 amino acids. The V end lost 6 bases, the J end lost 1 base, and 9 bases lay between the germline ends. The CDR3 DNA reads TGTGCCAGCAGCCCGGACAATAACTATGGCTACACCTTC. Its protein product is CASSPDNNYGYTF.

The rearrangement links TRBV11-2 to TRBJ2-3; 7 bases map to TRBD1. The length of the CDR3 is 15 residues. The V segment lost 5 bases and the J segment 3 bases; nucleotides outside the gene matches: 8. Germline lookup yields CDR1 SGHAT and CDR2 FQNNGV. Written as DNA, the CDR3 is TGTGCCAGCAGCATGACAGGGATCGCGACAGATACGCAGTATTTT. Amino acids: CASSMTGIATDTQYF.

The chain links TRBV9 to TRBJ1-6; 7 nucleotides match TRBD1. J lost 7 bases, V lost 4 bases, and 8 bases had no gene match. CDR3 length: 15 amino acids. In germline, CDR1 is SGDLS, CDR2 YYNGEE. The CDR3 DNA reads TGTGCCAGCAGCACTCGGGACAGTGGGAATTCACCCCTCCACTTT. Its translation: CASSTRDSGNSPLHF.

The chain employs TRBV3-1 (or the pseudogene TRBV3-2) and TRBJ2-2; possible D gene TRBD2, 5 bases. V was cut by 3 bases and J by 7 bases, with 9 bases left in between. Germline CDR1 is LGHDT and CDR2 is YNNKEL (reference sequence). The CDR3 extends over 13 amino acids. The DNA for the CDR3 is TGTGCCAGCAGCCATAGCGTTGGCGGGGAGCTGTTTTTT. It encodes CASSHSVGGELFF.

The rearrangement links TRBV5-1 to TRBJ1-2; D unclear. There are 17 residues in the CDR3. The germline V and J ends were trimmed by 0 bases and 2 bases, with 17 bases remaining between them. Germline values: CDR1 SGHRS, CDR2 YFSETQ. The CDR3 DNA reads TGCGCCAGCAGCTTGGCCGGCGGGCGCGATGTGAACTATGGCTACACCTTC. This translates into CASSLAGGRDVNYGYTF.

The gene calls are TRBV5-1 and TRBJ2-4, with 9 bases matching TRBD1. The germline V gene encodes CDR1 SGHRS and CDR2 YFSETQ. V was clipped by 4 bases and J by 6 bases; unmatched bases: 5. This CDR3 is built from 14 residues. CDR3 region: CASSLETGGNIQYF. The CDR3 DNA reads as TGCGCCAGCAGCCTGGAGACAGGGGGAAACATTCAGTACTTC.

This sequence joins TRBV21-1 and TRBJ1-5; whether TRBD1, the table's D call, matches the DNA was not checked. TRBV21-1 is a listed pseudogene. The CDR3 contains 16 residues. This chain's CDR3 is CASSKGQGFSNQPQHF. DNA of the CDR3: TGTGCCAGCAGCAAGGGGCAGGGATTTAGCAATCAGCCCCAGCATTTT.

CDR3 region: CASIPGWGRPDTQYF. The CDR3 coding sequence is TGTGCCAGCATACCAGGATGGGGCCGGCCAGATACGCAGTATTTT. The chain is built from TRBV28 and TRBJ2-3; a possible D gene is TRBD1 (5 bases). The ends were cut back, 7 bases at V and 4 bases at J, with 18 bases in the middle. CDR3 size: 15 residues. Per germline, CDR1 MDHEN and CDR2 SYDVKM.

This clone was seen once. The J gene is TRBJ1-4, the V gene TRBV9, with TRBD1 matching 12 bases. Per the germline V gene, CDR1 is SGDLS and CDR2 is YYNGEE. V shed 3 bases, J shed 4 bases, and the junction held 10 bases outside the gene matches. The CDR3 length is 18 residues. The CDR3: CASSAGDRGHAGNEKLFF. The CDR3 DNA reads TGTGCCAGCAGCGCCGGGGACAGGGGGCATGCTGGTAATGAAAAACTGTTTTTT.

V is TRBV2 and J is TRBJ1-3, with D possibly being TRBD1 (5 bases). Trimming shortened V by 8 bases and J by 7 bases, and 9 bases separated the two germline ends. In germline, CDR1 is SNHLY, CDR2 FYNNEI. The CDR3 totals 11 residues. The CDR3 DNA follows: TGTGCCAGCTCCGGGGGGAACACCATATATTTT. Residues: CASSGGNTIYF.

In DNA, the CDR3 is TGTGCCATCAGTGACGGGGCGGGACTAGCCGGCCCCGGGGAGCTGTTTTTT. Amino acid sequence: CAISDGAGLAGPGELFF. The J gene is TRBJ2-2, the V gene TRBV10-3, with TRBD2 matching 9 bases. Unmatched junction bases numbered 11, after V lost 3 bases and J lost 6 bases. The CDR3 spans 17 residues. Germline V gives CDR1 ENHRY, CDR2 SYGVKD.

The rearrangement uses TRBV5-1 and TRBJ1-3; D gene unclear. The CDR3 is made up of 12 amino acids. V was trimmed by 1 base and J by 3 bases, leaving 2 bases between them. CDR1 and CDR2 from the germline V gene are SGHRS and YFSETQ. The CDR3 region has the DNA TGCGCCAGCAGCTTGCTTGGAAACACCATATATTTT. Translating it yields CASSLLGNTIYF.

This chain links TRBV9 with TRBJ1-1; D gene ambiguous. V was shortened by 0 bases and J by 4 bases, with 10 bases between the two germline ends. The CDR3 extends over 14 amino acids. Germline lookup yields CDR1 SGDLS and CDR2 YYNGEE. The CDR3, as DNA: TGTGCCAGCAGCGTAGCTACAGTGAGCACTGAAGCTTTCTTT. The encoded protein is CASSVATVSTEAFF.

This chain uses TRBV19 with TRBJ2-5; 14 nucleotides align to TRBD2. The trim removed 5 bases at V and 5 bases at J, leaving 1 base unmatched. Germline V gene data show CDR1 as LNHDA and CDR2 as SQIVND (reference sequence). This CDR3 contains 14 residues. The CDR3, as DNA: TGTGCCAGTAGTTGGACTAGCGGGGGGGAGACCCAGTACTTC. It encodes CASSWTSGGETQYF.

CDR3 nucleotides: TGTGCCAGCAGCGGCGAATCGGGCTACACCTTC. Encoded protein: CASSGESGYTF. V gene TRBV9 combines with J gene TRBJ1-2; no clear D gene. Germline V gives CDR1 SGDLS, CDR2 YYNGEE. The CDR3 loop spans 11 amino acids. Trimming stripped 3 bases from V and 8 bases from J, with 8 bases between.

The chain employs TRBV2 and TRBJ1-2; D ambiguous. The ends were cut back, 1 base at V and 3 bases at J, with 9 bases in the middle. CDR3 length: 14 residues. The germline V gene has CDR1 SNHLY and CDR2 FYNNEI. The CDR3 protein is CASSEVRGDYGYTF. CDR3 nucleotide sequence: TGTGCCAGCAGTGAAGTTCGGGGAGACTATGGCTACACCTTC.

The V and J genes are TRBV10-1 and TRBJ1-1; TRBD1 matches 7 bases. Losses at the gene ends were 0 bases for V and 3 bases for J; bases not matched to a gene: 7. Germline lookup yields CDR1 WNHNN and CDR2 SYGVQD (reference sequence). CDR3 length: 16 amino acids. The CDR3 spells CASSESRRGPDTEAFF. The DNA of the CDR3 is TGCGCCAGCAGTGAGTCGCGAAGGGGGCCCGACACTGAAGCTTTCTTT.